The sequence of this T cell receptor (beta chain) was determined in a study of blood T cells in healthy people across ages. Study-level results: CMV status of donors was unknown, possibly confounding expanded clonotype changes. The recorded TCR beta diversity per million T cells decreased in a roughly linear manner with age.

Points on this clonotype: The antigen remains undetermined.

Then a second PCR, running about 6 to 12 cycles, was carried out with a sample-barcoded 5' primer and a J-beta primer mix. Each cDNA molecule carried a tag from a template-switch adaptor that contained 12 random nucleotides. TCRdb processed the 5' RACE reads anew with MiXCR; each CDR3 protein has one entry. The table lists approximately 900,000 distinct CDR3 sequences, approximately 49% of them singletons. V was trimmed by 1 base and J by 5 bases, leaving 9 bases between them. The V gene's germline CDR1 is SQVTM and CDR2 ANQGSEA. The CDR3 is made up of 12 amino acids. This receptor was obtained from a man aged 25 to 40 in good health. The J gene is TRBJ2-7, the V gene TRBV29-1; D gene uncertain. Sequencing was performed on blood. The CDR3 loop is CSVEAWDNEQYF. CDR3 in DNA: TGCAGCGTTGAAGCGTGGGATAACGAGCAGTACTTC.